One sample yielded the 5 T cell receptor beta chains listed below, sequenced in a study of blood T cell repertoires in COVID-19. Clones were sequenced by immunoSEQ multiplex PCR, and TCRdb holds only the in-frame ones, with some missing. Among roughly 40,000 clones listed, roughly 80% were seen once. Material: peripheral blood. Every receptor here comes from a human donor with acute or convalescent COVID-19. The donor label of this sample is uncertain.

The V gene is TRBV5-6, the J gene TRBJ2-3, with D maybe TRBD1 (7 bases). Per germline, CDR1 SGHDT and CDR2 YYEEEE. Trimming took off 1 base at V and 3 bases at J, with 12 bases between the two ends. There are 15 residues in the CDR3. The CDR3 nucleotides are TGTGCCAGCAGCTTGCAGGGGGGAGATACAGATACGCAGTATTTT. This sequence encodes CASSLQGGDTDTQYF.

V usage is TRBV19 and J usage is TRBJ2-5, with D possibly being TRBD1 (6 bases). Germline V lookup: CDR1 LNHDA, CDR2 SQIVND (reference sequence). Trimming cost V 1 base and J 5 bases, with 8 bases left between them. CDR3 length equals 13 residues. The DNA for the CDR3 is TGTGCCAGTAGTATAGGGACAGTGGAGACCCAGTACTTC. Amino acid sequence: CASSIGTVETQYF.

This chain connects TRBV6-4 to TRBJ2-1, with 7 nucleotides matching TRBD1. The trim removed 6 bases at V and 3 bases at J, leaving 14 bases unmatched. CDR1 is MRHNA, CDR2 SNTAGT, per germline. The CDR3 has 17 amino acids. The CDR3 nucleotides are TGTGCCAGCAGCCGCGACTTTGACAGGGCAGACTACAATGAGCAGTTCTTC. The encoded protein is CASSRDFDRADYNEQFF.

The chain recombines TRBV18 with TRBJ1-2, with 7 bases matching TRBD1. The CDR3 length is 16 residues. Trimming at V came to 4 bases and at J to 4 bases, leaving 12 bases not matched to a gene. Germline V gene data show CDR1 as KGHSH and CDR2 as LQKENI. The CDR3 DNA follows: TGTGCCAGCTCACGACGGGAGACAGGGTCGGGCTATGGCTACACCTTC. Translated: CASSRRETGSGYGYTF.

The V call is TRBV27, the J call TRBJ1-5; TRBD1 agrees at 8 bases. The trim removed 6 bases at V and 5 bases at J, leaving 6 bases unmatched. The V gene's germline CDR1 is MNHEY and CDR2 SMNVEV (reference sequence). The CDR3 consists of 14 residues. CDR3 sequence (DNA): TGTGCCAGCAGAGGACAGGGTAAGGATCAGCCCCAGCATTTT. It is translated as CASRGQGKDQPQHF.